What follows is one TCR beta chain and its context. This sample stems from a study of shared clonotypes between healthy human individuals. The test was conducted at deep level. Each subset's genomic DNA was split evenly across several immunoSEQ plates. Profiled with immunoSEQ multiplex PCR; TCRdb holds only in-frame clones, not every one. In the table there are over 2 million clones, around 90% of which are singletons. The germline V gene encodes CDR1 SGHRS and CDR2 YFSETQ. V lost 4 bases and J lost 7, with 12 bases in between. The CDR3 extends over 12 amino acids. V and J are TRBV5-1 and TRBJ2-7; D gene uncertain. The sequenced sample consisted of naive CD4+ T cells from PBMCs. Noted subset: CD45RA+ positively selected. This TCR was recovered from a man younger than 35 in good health. Some clones in this sample may be carry-over from other donors' samples. The CDR3 sequence is CASSRLSGEQYF. CDR3 in DNA: TGCGCCAGCAGCCGTTTATCCGGGGAGCAGTACTTC.